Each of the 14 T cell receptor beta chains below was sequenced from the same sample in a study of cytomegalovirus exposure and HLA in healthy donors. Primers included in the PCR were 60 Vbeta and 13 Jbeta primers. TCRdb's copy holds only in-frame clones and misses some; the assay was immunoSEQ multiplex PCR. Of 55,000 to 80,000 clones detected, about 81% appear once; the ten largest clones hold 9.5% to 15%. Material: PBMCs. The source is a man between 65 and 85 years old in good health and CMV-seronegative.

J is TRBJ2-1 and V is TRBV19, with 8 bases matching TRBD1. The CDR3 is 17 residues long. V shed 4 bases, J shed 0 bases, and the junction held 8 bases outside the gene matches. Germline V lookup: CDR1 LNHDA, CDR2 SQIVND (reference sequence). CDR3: CASSRSGQDLSYNEQFF. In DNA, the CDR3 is TGTGCCAGTAGTAGATCGGGACAGGACCTCTCCTACAATGAGCAGTTCTTC.

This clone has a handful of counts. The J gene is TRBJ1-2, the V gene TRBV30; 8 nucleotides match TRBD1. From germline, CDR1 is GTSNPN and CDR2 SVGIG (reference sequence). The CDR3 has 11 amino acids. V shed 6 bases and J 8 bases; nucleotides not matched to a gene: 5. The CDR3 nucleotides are TGTGCCTGCCGGGACAGGATGGGCTACACCTTC. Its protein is CACRDRMGYTF.

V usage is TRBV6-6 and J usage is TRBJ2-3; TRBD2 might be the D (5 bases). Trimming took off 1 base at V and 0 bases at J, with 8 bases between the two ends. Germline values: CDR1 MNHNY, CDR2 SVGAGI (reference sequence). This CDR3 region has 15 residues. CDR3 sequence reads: CASSYWGASTDTQYF. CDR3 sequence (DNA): TGTGCCAGCAGTTACTGGGGAGCTAGCACAGATACGCAGTATTTT.

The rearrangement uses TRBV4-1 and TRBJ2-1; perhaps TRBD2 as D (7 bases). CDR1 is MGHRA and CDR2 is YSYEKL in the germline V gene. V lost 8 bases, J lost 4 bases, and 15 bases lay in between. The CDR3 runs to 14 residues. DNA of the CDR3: TGCGCCAGCGGGAGGGGGGGCCAATACAATGAGCAGTTCTTC. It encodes CASGRGGQYNEQFF.

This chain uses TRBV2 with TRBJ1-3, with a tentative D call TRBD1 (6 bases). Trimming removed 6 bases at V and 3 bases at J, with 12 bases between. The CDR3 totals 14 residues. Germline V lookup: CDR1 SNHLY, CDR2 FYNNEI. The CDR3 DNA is TGTGCCAGCAGAGGGGGTTCTAATGGAAACACCATATATTTT. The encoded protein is CASRGGSNGNTIYF.

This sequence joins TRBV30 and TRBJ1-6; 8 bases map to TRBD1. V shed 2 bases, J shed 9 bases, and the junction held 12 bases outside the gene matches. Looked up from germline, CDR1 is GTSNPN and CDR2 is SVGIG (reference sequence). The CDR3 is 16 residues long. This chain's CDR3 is CAWSRERTGGGSPLHF. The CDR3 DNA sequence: TGTGCCTGGAGTCGGGAGAGAACAGGGGGAGGTTCACCCCTCCACTTT. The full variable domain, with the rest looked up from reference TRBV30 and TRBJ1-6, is SQTIHQWPATLVQPVGSPLSLECTVEGTSNPNLYWYRQAAGRGLQLLFYSVGIGQISSEVPQNLSASRPQDRQFILSSKKLLLSDSGFYLCAWSRERTGGGSPLHFGNGTRLTVT.

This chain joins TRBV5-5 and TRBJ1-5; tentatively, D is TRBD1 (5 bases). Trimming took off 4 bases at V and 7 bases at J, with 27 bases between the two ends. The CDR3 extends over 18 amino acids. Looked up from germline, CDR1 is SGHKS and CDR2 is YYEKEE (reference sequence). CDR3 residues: CASSNRLIGQYESQPQHF. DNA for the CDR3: TGTGCCAGCAGCAATCGTTTAATCGGACAATATGAGTCGCAGCCCCAGCATTTT.

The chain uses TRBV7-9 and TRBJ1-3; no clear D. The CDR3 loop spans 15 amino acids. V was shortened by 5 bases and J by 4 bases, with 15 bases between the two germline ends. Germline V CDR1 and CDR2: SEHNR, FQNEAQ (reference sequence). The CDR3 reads CASSPVDGGGNTIYF. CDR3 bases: TGTGCCAGCAGCCCGGTGGACGGAGGAGGAAACACCATATATTTT.

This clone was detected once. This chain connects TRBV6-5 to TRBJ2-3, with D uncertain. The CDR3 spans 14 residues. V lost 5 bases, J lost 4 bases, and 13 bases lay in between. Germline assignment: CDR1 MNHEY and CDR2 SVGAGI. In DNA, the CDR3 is TGTGCCAGCAGTATTGTCTATGAGGCAGATACGCAGTATTTT. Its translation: CASSIVYEADTQYF.

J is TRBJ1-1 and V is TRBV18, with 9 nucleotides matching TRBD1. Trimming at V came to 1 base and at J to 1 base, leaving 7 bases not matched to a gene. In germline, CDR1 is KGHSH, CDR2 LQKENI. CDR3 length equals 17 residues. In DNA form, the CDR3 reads TGTGCCAGCTCACCACAACAGGGGGCGCGGGGGAACACTGAAGCTTTCTTT. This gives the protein CASSPQQGARGNTEAFF.

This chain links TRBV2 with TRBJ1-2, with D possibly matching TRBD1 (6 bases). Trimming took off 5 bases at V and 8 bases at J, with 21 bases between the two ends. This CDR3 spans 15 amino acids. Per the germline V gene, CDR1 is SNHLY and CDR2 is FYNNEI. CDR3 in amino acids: CASSSRREGELGYTF. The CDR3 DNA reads TGTGCCAGCAGTTCAAGACGGGAGGGGGAATTGGGCTACACCTTC.

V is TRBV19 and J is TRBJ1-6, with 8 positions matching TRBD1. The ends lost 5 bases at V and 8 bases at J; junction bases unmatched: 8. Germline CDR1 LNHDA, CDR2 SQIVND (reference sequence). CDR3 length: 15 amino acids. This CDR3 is CASSWGTGGDSPLHF. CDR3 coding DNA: TGTGCCAGTAGTTGGGGAACAGGGGGGGATTCACCCCTCCACTTT.

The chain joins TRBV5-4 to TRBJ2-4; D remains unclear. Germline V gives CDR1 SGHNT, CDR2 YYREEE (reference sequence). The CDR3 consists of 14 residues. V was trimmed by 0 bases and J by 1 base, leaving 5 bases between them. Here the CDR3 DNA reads TGTGCCAGCAGCTTGGGCGCGGCCAAAAACATTCAGTACTTC. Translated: CASSLGAAKNIQYF.

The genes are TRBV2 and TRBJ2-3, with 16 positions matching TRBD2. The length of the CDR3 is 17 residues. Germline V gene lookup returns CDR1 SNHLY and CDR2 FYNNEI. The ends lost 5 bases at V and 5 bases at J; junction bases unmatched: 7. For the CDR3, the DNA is TGTGCCAGCAGTTCCGGGACTAGCGGGGGGGTGAGAGATACGCAGTATTTT. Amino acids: CASSSGTSGGVRDTQYF.